The rows below give T cell receptor beta chains drawn from one sample of a study of response to subunit inactivated influenza vaccine. TCRdb itself ran the RT-PCR reads through MiXCR, one entry per CDR3 protein. The sample holds about 800,000 distinct CDR3 sequences, approximately 21% seen once. The sequencing used PBMCs from blood, collected 4 to 6 days after vaccination. The receptors originated from a man in his fifties or sixties who received an inactivated influenza vaccine. CDR3s include the opening cysteine and the closing phenylalanine or tryptophan. D genes are given only for firm matches. Size values are once, few and many counts, or a class for expanded clones, and some rows have none.

V	D	J	size	CDR3	DNA
TRBV5-1	TRBD1	TRBJ2-7	NA	CASSLVRTGGNEQYF	TGCGCCAGCAGCTTGGTTAGGACAGGGGGCAACGAGCAGTACTTC
TRBV3-1	TRBD2	TRBJ2-1	NA	CASSQLRPRLAGINEQFF	TGTGCCAGCAGCCAATTGAGGCCGAGACTAGCGGGAATCAATGAGCAGTTCTTC
TRBV4-2	NA	TRBJ1-5	few	CASSQDLGARQPQHF	TGTGCCAGCAGCCAAGATCTAGGGGCCCGGCAGCCCCAGCATTTT
TRBV10-3	NA	TRBJ1-1	NA	CASGGRMNTEAFF	TGTGCCAGCGGCGGGCGGATGAACACTGAAGCTTTCTTT
TRBV5-6	NA	TRBJ2-2	few	CASSRWRGTGELFF	TGTGCCAGCAGCCGGTGGCGGGGCACCGGGGAGCTGTTTTTT
TRBV4-3	NA	TRBJ2-1	NA	CASSPDSFSSEQFF	TGCGCCAGCAGCCCCGACAGTTTTAGTAGTGAGCAGTTCTTC
TRBV28	NA	TRBJ2-7	NA	CASSSLHVPYVYEQYF	TGTGCCAGCAGTTCCCTCCACGTCCCCTACGTATACGAGCAGTACTTC
TRBV25-1	NA	TRBJ1-1	many	CASSVGSHTEAFF	TGTGCCAGCAGTGTAGGTTCCCACACTGAAGCTTTCTTT
TRBV15	TRBD1	TRBJ2-7	NA	CATSKDRDAYEQYF	TGTGCCACCAGCAAAGACAGGGACGCCTACGAGCAGTACTTC
TRBV12-2	NA	TRBJ2-4	NA	CASRLARGTGFENIQYF	TGTGCAAGTCGCTTAGCGCGAGGGACAGGGTTTGAAAACATTCAGTACTTC
TRBV20-1	TRBD1	TRBJ2-7	NA	CSARGDRTYEQYF	TGCAGTGCTAGAGGGGACAGAACGTACGAGCAGTACTTC
TRBV6-1	TRBD1	TRBJ1-1	few	CASRPAGTGVSAFF	TGTGCCAGCAGGCCTGCCGGGACAGGGGTATCAGCTTTCTTT
TRBV7-6	TRBD1	TRBJ1-2	NA	CASSPRQGPKGYTF	TGTGCCAGCAGCCCGAGACAGGGCCCGAAGGGCTACACCTTC
TRBV5-5	NA	TRBJ2-5	many	CASSLSIGETQYF	TGTGCCAGCAGCTTGTCGATAGGGGAGACCCAGTACTTC
TRBV6-4	NA	TRBJ2-3	NA	CASSWQLRGDTQYF	TGTGCCAGCAGTTGGCAGCTGAGGGGAGATACGCAGTATTTT
TRBV27	NA	TRBJ2-7	few	CASSLRKGHEQYF	TGTGCCAGCAGTCTAAGGAAGGGCCACGAGCAGTACTTC
TRBV4-3	NA	TRBJ2-2	NA	CASSQDHRTGELFF	TGCGCCAGCAGCCAAGATCATAGAACCGGGGAGCTGTTTTTT
TRBV28	NA	TRBJ2-3	NA	CASSLELGDTQYF	TGTGCCAGCAGTTTAGAGCTAGGAGATACGCAGTATTTT
TRBV3-1	TRBD2	TRBJ2-1	NA	CASSQVSGGPYEQFF	TGTGCCAGCAGCCAAGTGTCGGGAGGGCCCTATGAGCAGTTCTTC
TRBV20-1	TRBD1	TRBJ2-7	NA	CSAHRGLYIYEQYF	TGCAGTGCTCACAGGGGGCTTTATATCTACGAGCAGTACTTC
TRBV13	NA	TRBJ2-3	NA	CASSPERGNPDTQYF	TGTGCCAGCAGCCCCGAGCGAGGGAACCCAGATACGCAGTATTTT
TRBV7-9	TRBD1	TRBJ2-1	NA	CASSAGTGYIYNEQFF	TGTGCCAGCAGCGCAGGGACAGGGTACATTTACAATGAGCAGTTCTTC
TRBV4-1	NA	TRBJ1-6	NA	CASSQGTGMRSPLHF	TGCGCCAGCAGCCAAGGGACGGGGATGCGTTCACCCCTCCACTTT
TRBV7-3	TRBD2	TRBJ2-1	few	CASSRDRTSGSGNEQFF	TGTGCCAGCAGCCGAGATCGGACTAGCGGGAGTGGAAATGAGCAGTTCTTC
TRBV7-2	NA	TRBJ1-3	NA	CASTFGAWTSGNNIYF	TGTGCCAGCACCTTCGGTGCGTGGACCTCTGGAAACAACATATATTTT
TRBV7-6	NA	TRBJ2-3	NA	CASSKGDGLTDTQYF	TGTGCCAGCAGCAAAGGGGACGGACTCACAGATACGCAGTATTTT
TRBV4-1	NA	TRBJ1-2	NA	CASSQEKGVKGGYTF	TGCGCCAGCAGCCAAGAAAAGGGGGTCAAGGGGGGCTACACCTTC